This entry lists 31 T cell receptor beta chains sequenced from one sample in a study of T cells in Graves' hyperthyroidism and ophthalmopathy. RNA transcripts yielded amplified TCR beta CDR3 regions. Researchers ran a first-round RT-PCR on the TCR CDR3 using the HTBI primer set. One entry per CDR3 protein results from TCRdb running MiXCR on the multiplex PCR reads. The table records approximately 380,000 distinct CDR3 sequences, 15% to 20% of them present only once. The sample comprised blood. Every receptor here comes from a woman aged 18-29 years with Graves' hyperthyroidism.

V gene TRBV11-1 combines with J gene TRBJ1-1, with no clear D. Trimming took off 7 bases at V and 3 bases at J, with 12 bases between the two ends. Germline V gene data show CDR1 as SGHAT and CDR2 as FQDESV (reference sequence). The CDR3 has 13 amino acids. CDR3 bases: TGTGCCAGCACATCGCCCTGGGACACTGAAGCTTTCTTT. Translated: CASTSPWDTEAFF.

This clonotype was counted ten times or more. The chain couples TRBV11-3 to TRBJ2-5; a weak D match, TRBD2 (5 bases). This CDR3 has 13 residues. V gave up 4 bases and J gave up 7 bases, with 13 bases separating them. From germline, CDR1 is SGHNT and CDR2 YENEEA. CDR3 coding DNA: TGTGCCAGCAGCTCGGACTCCTACGGGACCCAGTACTTC. It codes for CASSSDSYGTQYF. Together with reference TRBV11-3 and TRBJ2-5, the CDR3 gives the full variable domain: EAGVVQSPRYKIIEKKQPVAFWCNPISGHNTLYWYLQNLGQGPELLIRYENEEAVDDSQLPKDRFSAERLKGVDSTLKIQPAELGDSAVYLCASSSDSYGTQYFGPGTRLLVL.

This clonotype has a count of ten or more. The gene calls are TRBV2 and TRBJ1-3; possible D gene TRBD1, 6 bases. V lost 8 bases, J lost 4 bases, and 12 bases lay in between. CDR3 length: 13 residues. Germline-derived CDR1 and CDR2 are SNHLY and FYNNEI. The CDR3 reads CASRTGLGNTIYF. The DNA for the CDR3 is TGTGCCAGCCGCACAGGGTTAGGAAACACCATATATTTT.

The chain joins TRBV28 to TRBJ1-1, with D perhaps matching TRBD1 (5 bases). In germline, CDR1 is MDHEN, CDR2 SYDVKM. V was cut by 8 bases and J by 1 base, with 8 bases left in between. CDR3 length: 12 residues. Written as DNA, the CDR3 is TGTGCCAGCTGGGGACGGAACACTGAAGCTTTCTTT. This gives the protein CASWGRNTEAFF.

This clonotype was recorded a few times. The chain combines TRBV3-1 with TRBJ2-5, with D unresolved. The germline CDR1 and CDR2 sequences are LGHDT and YNNKEL (reference sequence). The CDR3 totals 15 residues. With 0 bases removed from V and 2 bases from J, the gap between germline ends came to 10 bases. This CDR3 reads CASSQDRWRQETQYF. The DNA of the CDR3 is TGTGCCAGCAGCCAAGATCGGTGGAGACAAGAGACCCAGTACTTC.

The chain links TRBV11-2 to TRBJ2-2; 8 nucleotides align to TRBD2. The CDR3 runs to 16 residues. Germline CDR1 and CDR2: SGHAT and FQNNGV. The ends lost 2 bases at V and 5 bases at J; junction bases unmatched: 7. CDR3 loop: CASSLREGRGTGELFF. The CDR3, as DNA: TGTGCCAGCAGCTTACGGGAGGGCAGGGGAACCGGGGAGCTGTTTTTT.

V and J are TRBV6-5 and TRBJ1-2; 8 positions match TRBD1. The CDR3 is 16 residues long. The junction had 10 bases not matched to a gene; V was cut back by 4 bases and J by 3 bases. Germline-derived CDR1 and CDR2 are MNHEY and SVGAGI. The DNA for the CDR3 is TGTGCCAGCAGTTCGGACAGGGATCGATCGGACTATGGCTACACCTTC. It translates to CASSSDRDRSDYGYTF.

The genes are TRBV10-3 and TRBJ1-5; D remains unclear. The CDR3 is 14 residues long. The germline CDR1 and CDR2 sequences are ENHRY and SYGVKD. V was trimmed by 4 bases and J by 2 bases, leaving 9 bases between them. The CDR3 spells CAISGEVGNQPQHF. In DNA, the CDR3 is TGTGCCATCAGTGGTGAGGTCGGCAATCAGCCCCAGCATTTT.

In this sample, this clonotype turned up many times. V and J are TRBV6-1 and TRBJ2-6, with D maybe TRBD2 (6 bases). The CDR3 spans 15 residues. The germline CDR1 and CDR2 sequences are MNHNS and SASEGT. V was pared by 6 bases and J by 4 bases, with 13 bases between. The CDR3 loop is CASSLLATGANVLTF. In DNA, the CDR3 is TGTGCCAGCAGCCTTCTAGCGACCGGGGCCAACGTCCTGACTTTC.

This clonotype appeared many times. The chain carries TRBV29-1 and TRBJ1-1; D call uncertain. The V gene lost 5 bases and the J gene lost 0 bases, with 10 bases spanning the gap. The CDR3 sequence is 13 residues long. Germline-derived CDR1 and CDR2 are SQVTM and ANQGSEA. CDR3 DNA: TGCAGCGTTAGTAGGCAGATGAACACTGAAGCTTTCTTT. Protein: CSVSRQMNTEAFF.

This clonotype showed up many times. The rearrangement links TRBV5-1 to TRBJ2-4; possible D gene TRBD1, 5 bases. The V gene lost 4 bases and the J gene lost 5 bases, with 10 bases spanning the gap. This CDR3 region has 13 residues. Germline lookup yields CDR1 SGHRS and CDR2 YFSETQ. The CDR3 nucleotides read TGCGCCAGCAGCGCAGGGTTCCAAAACATTCAGTACTTC. As protein: CASSAGFQNIQYF.

CDR3: CSANRGSAKNIQYF. The CDR3 DNA is TGCAGTGCAAACAGGGGTTCAGCCAAAAACATTCAGTACTTC. The J gene is TRBJ2-4, the V gene TRBV20-1; 7 positions agree with TRBD1. The CDR3 is 14 residues long. Germline V CDR1 and CDR2: DFQATT, SNEGSKA (reference sequence). V lost 6 bases to trimming and J lost 0 bases; unmatched junction nucleotides: 5.

This clonotype was counted many times. This chain joins TRBV4-2 and TRBJ1-3; the D is unclear. In germline, CDR1 is LGHNA, CDR2 YNFKEQ. The CDR3 length is 15 residues. Deletions cut 0 bases from V and 4 bases from J, with 10 bases between. The CDR3 DNA sequence: TGTGCCAGCAGCCAAGAATGGCAATCAGGAAACACCATATATTTT. Protein sequence: CASSQEWQSGNTIYF.

This clonotype was found many times. V usage is TRBV30 and J usage is TRBJ2-5; 10 nucleotides agree with TRBD2. Trimming took 3 bases from V and 5 from J; bases not matched to a gene: 6. CDR3 length: 14 amino acids. Germline V gene sequence: CDR1 GTSNPN, CDR2 SVGIG (reference sequence). The CDR3 DNA follows: TGTGCCTGGAGAAGCGGGGGGGCAGGGGAGACCCAGTACTTC. This translates into CAWRSGGAGETQYF.

The J gene is TRBJ2-5, the V gene TRBV12-3 or TRBV12-4; D unresolved. Trimming removed 1 base from V and 2 bases from J, with 5 bases in between. The CDR3 is 13 residues long. The CDR3 reads CASSLVEQETQYF. CDR3 coding DNA: TGTGCCAGCAGTTTAGTAGAACAAGAGACCCAGTACTTC.

This clonotype was detected ten times or more. The chain is built from TRBV6-5 and TRBJ2-7, with D unresolved. The CDR3 spans 14 residues. Per germline, CDR1 MNHEY and CDR2 SVGAGI. V was clipped by 2 bases and J by 2 bases, with 10 bases between them. Here the CDR3 DNA reads TGTGCCAGCAGTTACGGCCAGGCCGCCTACGAGCAGTACTTC. Its protein is CASSYGQAAYEQYF.

This clonotype has a count of ten or more. The chain carries TRBV19 and TRBJ1-1, with D tentatively TRBD1 (6 bases). CDR3 length equals 14 residues. Per the germline V gene, CDR1 is LNHDA and CDR2 is SQIVND (reference sequence). V lost 4 bases and J lost 6, with 15 bases in between. The CDR3 is CASSNSDSRSEAFF. CDR3 DNA sequence: TGTGCCAGTAGTAACTCGGACAGCCGGTCTGAAGCTTTCTTT.

Concerning this clonotype itself: Germline and junction disagree at one end, which may indicate a read error. The chain combines TRBV7-3 with TRBJ1-1; D remains unclear. The CDR3 extends over 14 amino acids. Germline V lookup: CDR1 SGHTA, CDR2 FQGTGA. The CDR3 here is CASSSGVGNTDAFF. The CDR3, as DNA: TGTGCCAGCAGCTCGGGAGTGGGGAACACTGATGCTTTCTTT.

This clonotype has at least ten counts. J is TRBJ2-5 and V is TRBV7-8; no reliable D call. The V gene's germline CDR1 is SGHVS and CDR2 FQNEAQ. This CDR3 is built from 13 residues. V lost 5 bases to trimming and J lost 7 bases, with 14 bases between them. DNA for the CDR3: TGTGCCAGCAGCGCCGAACTGTGGGGGACCCAGTACTTC. The encoded protein is CASSAELWGTQYF.

This clonotype was recorded many times. The rearrangement uses TRBV27 and TRBJ1-2; D is possibly TRBD1 (5 bases). Germline CDR1 and CDR2: MNHEY and SMNVEV (reference sequence). The CDR3 is 14 amino acids. V gave up 4 bases and J gave up 6 bases, with 15 bases separating them. CDR3 DNA sequence: TGTGCCAGCAGTTACGATGGGACTTTAGATGGCTACACCTTC. Its translation: CASSYDGTLDGYTF.

This clonotype came up a few times. V and J are TRBV20-1 and TRBJ1-1; no clear D. The V end was cut by 0 bases, the J end by 8 bases, with 25 bases between. CDR3 size: 17 residues. In germline, CDR1 is DFQATT, CDR2 SNEGSKA (reference sequence). The CDR3 nucleotides are TGCAGTGCTAGAGATGGGAGGGCGCGAGACTTGAATCCGGAAGCTTTCTTT. Protein sequence: CSARDGRARDLNPEAFF.

The rearrangement links TRBV7-9 to TRBJ2-2; D is undetermined. This CDR3 contains 15 residues. The V and J ends lost 6 bases and 4 bases respectively, with 15 bases between them. Per the germline V gene, CDR1 is SEHNR and CDR2 is FQNEAQ (reference sequence). The CDR3 DNA reads TGTGCCAGCAGACCCCCGTGGGGAACCACCGGGGAGCTGTTTTTT. Its translation is CASRPPWGTTGELFF.

At least ten counts were recorded for this clonotype. The gene calls are TRBV12-3 or TRBV12-4 and TRBJ1-1, with 8 bases matching TRBD1. The CDR3 is 15 amino acids. V shed 7 bases and J 5 bases; nucleotides not matched to a gene: 12. CDR3 sequence (DNA): TGTGCCAGCACCCGGGAACAGGGGGGAAGGACTGAAGCTTTCTTT. Encoded protein: CASTREQGGRTEAFF.

A few counts support this clonotype. The rearrangement uses TRBV12-3 or TRBV12-4 and TRBJ2-5; 9 nucleotides align to TRBD1. There are 15 residues in the CDR3. V lost 3 bases to trimming and J lost 2 bases; unmatched junction nucleotides: 4. The CDR3 nucleotides read TGTGCCAGCAGTTTGGGGACAGGGTCACAAGAGACCCAGTACTTC. It codes for CASSLGTGSQETQYF.

CDR3 DNA sequence: TGTGCCAGCAGTTTAGTGAACAATCAGCCCCAGCATTTT. Translating gives CASSLVNNQPQHF. The chain couples TRBV28 to TRBJ1-5; no clear D. This CDR3 is 13 amino acids long. The germline V gene encodes CDR1 MDHEN and CDR2 SYDVKM. V was clipped by 2 bases and J by 3 bases, with 5 bases between them.

This clonotype was counted many times. The chain links TRBV9 to TRBJ1-3; TRBD1 matches at 7 bases. CDR3 length: 17 residues. With V trimmed by 3 bases and J by 0 bases, 9 bases remained unmatched. The germline CDR1 and CDR2 sequences are SGDLS and YYNGEE. CDR3 bases: TGTGCCAGCAGCGCAAACCGTGGGGACAGCTCTGGAAACACCATATATTTT. Its translation: CASSANRGDSSGNTIYF.

This clonotype showed up many times. V and J are TRBV5-1 and TRBJ1-1; the D gene is possibly TRBD1 (5 bases). Trimming took 4 bases from V and 5 from J, leaving 15 bases between them. Germline V lookup: CDR1 SGHRS, CDR2 YFSETQ. This CDR3 has 14 residues. The CDR3 nucleotides read TGCGCCAGCAGCCTGGAGGGGTGGAGTACTGAAGCTTTCTTT. Its translation is CASSLEGWSTEAFF.

This clonotype has a single count. The chain uses TRBV6-2 or TRBV6-3 and TRBJ1-5, with 7 bases fitting TRBD1. The CDR3 spans 15 residues. V shed 2 bases and J 6 bases; nucleotides not matched to a gene: 7. The germline CDR1 and CDR2 sequences are MNHEY and SVGEGT. CDR3 DNA: TGTGCCAGCAGTTACGGGGGGACAGTTGGTCAGCCCCAGCATTTT. Amino acids: CASSYGGTVGQPQHF.

This clonotype was seen ten or more times. This chain joins TRBV20-1 and TRBJ1-2; D might be TRBD1 (5 bases). CDR1 DFQATT and CDR2 SNEGSKA come from the germline V gene (reference sequence). The CDR3 has 15 amino acids. V was trimmed by 3 bases and J by 0 bases, leaving 14 bases between them. The CDR3 loop is CSASRQSLANYGYTF. CDR3 bases: TGCAGTGCTAGCCGACAGTCATTAGCTAACTATGGCTACACCTTC.

There are a few counts of this clonotype. A clone one base away is much larger, so this may be a read error. V is TRBV9 and J is TRBJ2-5; 8 positions agree with TRBD2. The germline V gene has CDR1 SGDLS and CDR2 YYNGEE. CDR3 length: 16 amino acids. The CDR3 here is CASSVAGRGVLETKYF. As DNA, the CDR3 is TGTGCCAGCAGCGTAGCGGGGCGGGGGGTCTTGGAGACCAAGTACTTC.

This clonotype was seen ten or more times. The V gene is TRBV7-8, the J gene TRBJ2-5, with a possible D match to TRBD2 (6 bases). Germline CDR1 is SGHVS and CDR2 is FQNEAQ. The V and J ends lost 5 bases and 1 base respectively, with 11 bases between them. This CDR3 comprises 14 residues. The CDR3 DNA follows: TGTGCCAGCAGCCGCGGAGGGGCCCAAGAGACCCAGTACTTC. This translates into CASSRGGAQETQYF.